This TCR beta chain was retrieved from a study of blood T cell repertoires in COVID-19. Study-level background: The United States, Italy and Spain were the sources of the acute and convalescent COVID-19 samples. T cells, B-cell-depleted T cells, or PBMCs provided the cDNA or gDNA that served as material.

Per germline, CDR1 MGHRA and CDR2 YSYEKL. There are 15 residues in the CDR3. V was trimmed by 4 bases and J by 4 bases, leaving 16 bases between them. Libraries were prepared by immunoSEQ multiplex PCR; TCRdb keeps only in-frame clonotypes and omits some of them. The sample lists approximately 240,000 clones, 70% to 90% seen once, with 5.5% to 8% in the top ten. The sample consisted of peripheral blood. The source of this sequence is a woman aged 60-70 years with active or convalescent COVID-19. The V gene is TRBV4-1, the J gene TRBJ1-1; maybe TRBD1 (5 bases). The CDR3 DNA is TGCGCCAGCAGCCCAGTCTACTCCGGGGGCACTGAAGCTTTCTTT. Amino acids: CASSPVYSGGTEAFF.